This TCR beta chain was sequenced during a study of CD8+ T cells in alopecia areata. Background on the study: Treated patients were given 5 to 10 mg oral tofacitinib twice daily. The study gave tofacitinib for 6 to 18 months, then 6 months off drug.

General observations from the study: It was lesional scalp, especially alopecia totalis/universalis, that showed higher clonality than normal scalp.

To note about this clone: The antigen is undetermined.

Germline V CDR1 and CDR2: SQVTM, ANQGSEA. CDR3 size: 10 residues. The ends lost 8 bases at V and 14 bases at J; junction bases unmatched: 9. The sequencing template was cDNA reverse transcribed from extracted RNA. Method: immunoSEQ multiplex PCR; TCRdb's copy keeps in-frame clones and lacks some. The sample has about 160,000 clones, about two thirds seen once. Treatment in this sample: oral pan-JAK inhibitor, 5-10 mg twice daily. Isolation of CD4+ and CD8+ T cells from PBMCs was achieved by sorting. V gene TRBV29-1 combines with J gene TRBJ1-2, with 9 bases identical to TRBD1. The TCR comes from a human donor with alopecia areata. Sequences were derived from CD4+ T cells sorted from blood, sampled at week 4, from a patient treated with tofacitinib. CDR3: CSLGQGRQTF. The CDR3 DNA reads as TGCAGCCTCGGACAGGGGAGACAGACCTTC.